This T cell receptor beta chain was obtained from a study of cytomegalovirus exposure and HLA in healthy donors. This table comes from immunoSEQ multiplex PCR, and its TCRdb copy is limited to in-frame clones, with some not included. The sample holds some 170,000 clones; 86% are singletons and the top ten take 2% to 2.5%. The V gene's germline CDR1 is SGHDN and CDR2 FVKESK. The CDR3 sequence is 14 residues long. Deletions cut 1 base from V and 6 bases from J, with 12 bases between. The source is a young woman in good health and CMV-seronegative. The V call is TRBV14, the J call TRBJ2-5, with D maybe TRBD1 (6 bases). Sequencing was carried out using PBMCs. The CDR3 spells CASSQGTAVKTQYF. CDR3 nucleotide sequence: TGTGCCAGCAGCCAAGGGACAGCCGTGAAGACCCAGTACTTC.